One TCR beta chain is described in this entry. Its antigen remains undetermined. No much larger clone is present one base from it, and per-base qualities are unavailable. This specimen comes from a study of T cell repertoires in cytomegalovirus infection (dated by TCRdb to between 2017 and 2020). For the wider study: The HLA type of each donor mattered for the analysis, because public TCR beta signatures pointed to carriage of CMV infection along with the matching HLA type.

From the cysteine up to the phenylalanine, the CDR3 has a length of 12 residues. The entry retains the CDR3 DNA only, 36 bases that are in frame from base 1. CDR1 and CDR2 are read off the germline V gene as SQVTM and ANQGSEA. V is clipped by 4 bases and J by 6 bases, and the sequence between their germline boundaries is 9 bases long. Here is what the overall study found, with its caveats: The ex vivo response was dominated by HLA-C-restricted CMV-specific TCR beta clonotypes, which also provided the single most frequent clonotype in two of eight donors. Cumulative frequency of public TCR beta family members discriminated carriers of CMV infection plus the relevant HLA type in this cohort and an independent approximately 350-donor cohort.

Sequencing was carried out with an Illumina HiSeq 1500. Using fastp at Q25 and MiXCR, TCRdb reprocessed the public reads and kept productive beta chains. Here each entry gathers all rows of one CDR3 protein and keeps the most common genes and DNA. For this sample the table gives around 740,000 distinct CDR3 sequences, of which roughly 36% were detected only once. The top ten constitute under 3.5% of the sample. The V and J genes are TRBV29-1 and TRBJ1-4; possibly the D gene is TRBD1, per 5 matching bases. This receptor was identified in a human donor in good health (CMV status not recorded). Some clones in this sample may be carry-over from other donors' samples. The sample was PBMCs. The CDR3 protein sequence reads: CSVAGGDEKLFF. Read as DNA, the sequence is TGCAGCGTTGCGGGGGGGGATGAAAAACTGTTTTTT.